This T cell receptor beta chain was documented in a study of T cells in localized non-small cell lung cancer. Study-wide points: Exceeding tumor, uninvolved adjacent lung had the highest T cell clonality. Adjacent lung exhibited a median of about 56 among the 100 most abundant tumor clones. Longer overall survival associated with higher blood T cell density; shorter survival with higher adjacent-lung clonality. Heterogeneity remains possible, as sequencing covered one tumor region only.

A few counts support this clone. Its antigen is not identified. Some clones are missing from TCRdb's copy, which holds only in-frame ones; the method was immunoSEQ multiplex PCR. The sample carries about 19,000 clones, just over 90% recorded once. This CDR3 is 16 amino acids long. Sequencing was performed on peripheral blood, taken before any cancer treatment. The receptor was derived from a male donor older than 55 with stage I squamous cell lung carcinoma. This rearrangement joins TRBV21-1 to TRBJ1-1. TRBV21-1 is shown as a pseudogene. CDR3 amino acids: CASSKRGRGENTEAFF. The CDR3 nucleotides are TGTGCCAGCAGCAAACGGGGAAGGGGAGAGAACACTGAAGCTTTCTTT.